This is a list of T cell receptor beta chains from one sample in a study of shared clonotypes between healthy human individuals. Here immunoSEQ multiplex PCR was the method, and the copy in TCRdb shows in-frame clones only, minus some. Of about 2.4 million clones listed, 80% to 95% are singletons. Material: naive CD4+ T cells from PBMCs. The receptors derive from a man in his late teens or twenties in good health. Some clones in this sample may be carry-over from other donors' samples. CDR3s include the opening cysteine and the closing phenylalanine or tryptophan. The D gene is left open where the match is weak. Size is stated for part of the rows, as once, few or many counts, or as a class when the clone is expanded.

CDR3 DNA: TGTGCCAGCAGTCCCCCCCCAGGGGGCAAGGAAAAACTGTTTTTT
CDR3 protein: CASSPPPGGKEKLFF
clone size: NA
J gene: TRBJ1-4
D gene: TRBD1
V gene: TRBV28

CDR3 DNA: TGTGCCAGCAGTTACACCATAGACAGGGGGATTGGAGCTTTCTTT
CDR3 protein: CASSYTIDRGIGAFF
clone size: once
J gene: TRBJ1-1
D gene: TRBD1
V gene: TRBV6-6

CDR3 DNA: TGTGCCAGCAGCCGACAGGGTATCGAGTTCTTC
CDR3 protein: CASSRQGIEFF
clone size: NA
J gene: TRBJ2-1
D gene: TRBD1
V gene: TRBV5-4

CDR3 DNA: TGCGCCAGCAGTTTTACCATGAACACTGAAGCTTTCTTT
CDR3 protein: CASSFTMNTEAFF
clone size: NA
J gene: TRBJ1-1
D gene: NA
V gene: TRBV10-1

CDR3 DNA: TGTGCCACCTCATCTCTAGCGGGAGGGCTCGGCAAAAACATTCAGTACTTC
CDR3 protein: CATSSLAGGLGKNIQYF
clone size: NA
J gene: TRBJ2-4
D gene: TRBD2
V gene: TRBV10-3

CDR3 DNA: TGTGCCACCAGCAGAGATCCCAGGGCCTACGAGCAGTACTTC
CDR3 protein: CATSRDPRAYEQYF
clone size: NA
J gene: TRBJ2-7
D gene: NA
V gene: TRBV15

CDR3 DNA: TGTGCCAGCAGCATCGGACAGGGAAGGTATGGCTACACCTTC
CDR3 protein: CASSIGQGRYGYTF
clone size: few
J gene: TRBJ1-2
D gene: TRBD1
V gene: TRBV5-6

CDR3 DNA: TGCGCCAGCAGCCTGGGCCCGACCGGGGAGCTGTTTTTT
CDR3 protein: CASSLGPTGELFF
clone size: NA
J gene: TRBJ2-2
D gene: NA
V gene: TRBV5-1

CDR3 DNA: TGCGCCAGCAGCCAAGAATGGGGGAGGTTGGGCGGTCGGGCCGAGCAGTACTTC
CDR3 protein: CASSQEWGRLGGRAEQYF
clone size: NA
J gene: TRBJ2-7
D gene: NA
V gene: TRBV4-1

CDR3 DNA: TGTGCCAGCAGCCCAAGGACTAACAATGAGCAGTTCTTC
CDR3 protein: CASSPRTNNEQFF
clone size: NA
J gene: TRBJ2-1
D gene: NA
V gene: TRBV7-6

CDR3 DNA: TGCGCCAGCAGCTATAGCACAGATACGCAGTATTTT
CDR3 protein: CASSYSTDTQYF
clone size: NA
J gene: TRBJ2-3
D gene: NA
V gene: TRBV5-1

CDR3 DNA: TGTGCCAGCAGCAGACCATCAGGACTATCTGAGGAGACCCAGTACTTC
CDR3 protein: CASSRPSGLSEETQYF
clone size: NA
J gene: TRBJ2-5
D gene: NA
V gene: TRBV14

CDR3 DNA: TGTGCCAGCAGACGGGGAGGGGACACCGGGGAGCTGTTTTTT
CDR3 protein: CASRRGGDTGELFF
clone size: NA
J gene: TRBJ2-2
D gene: TRBD2
V gene: TRBV6-4

CDR3 DNA: TGTGCCAGCTCACCGGTAGCTCTACGGACTAGCGGAGGCACAGATACGCAGTATTTT
CDR3 protein: CASSPVALRTSGGTDTQYF
clone size: NA
J gene: TRBJ2-3
D gene: TRBD2
V gene: TRBV18

CDR3 DNA: TGCGCCCCCAAAGGCCCCGGAGTTTTCAGGGGGGTTACCTACGAGCAGTACTTC
CDR3 protein: CAPKGPGVFRGVTYEQYF
clone size: NA
J gene: TRBJ2-7
D gene: NA
V gene: TRBV23-1